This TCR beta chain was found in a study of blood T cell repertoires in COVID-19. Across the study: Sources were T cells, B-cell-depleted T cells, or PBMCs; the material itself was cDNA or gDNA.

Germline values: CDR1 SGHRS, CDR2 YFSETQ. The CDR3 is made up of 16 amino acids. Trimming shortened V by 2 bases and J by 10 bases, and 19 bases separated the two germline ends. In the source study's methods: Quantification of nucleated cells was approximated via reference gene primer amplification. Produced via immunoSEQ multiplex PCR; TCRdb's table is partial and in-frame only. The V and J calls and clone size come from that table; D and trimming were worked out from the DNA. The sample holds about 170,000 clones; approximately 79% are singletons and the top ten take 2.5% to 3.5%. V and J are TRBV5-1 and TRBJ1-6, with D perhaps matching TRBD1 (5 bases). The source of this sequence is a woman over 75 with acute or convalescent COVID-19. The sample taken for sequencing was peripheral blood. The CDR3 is CASSLQDLGGNSPLHF. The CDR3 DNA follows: TGCGCCAGCAGCTTACAGGACCTCGGCGGGAACTCACCCCTCCACTTT.